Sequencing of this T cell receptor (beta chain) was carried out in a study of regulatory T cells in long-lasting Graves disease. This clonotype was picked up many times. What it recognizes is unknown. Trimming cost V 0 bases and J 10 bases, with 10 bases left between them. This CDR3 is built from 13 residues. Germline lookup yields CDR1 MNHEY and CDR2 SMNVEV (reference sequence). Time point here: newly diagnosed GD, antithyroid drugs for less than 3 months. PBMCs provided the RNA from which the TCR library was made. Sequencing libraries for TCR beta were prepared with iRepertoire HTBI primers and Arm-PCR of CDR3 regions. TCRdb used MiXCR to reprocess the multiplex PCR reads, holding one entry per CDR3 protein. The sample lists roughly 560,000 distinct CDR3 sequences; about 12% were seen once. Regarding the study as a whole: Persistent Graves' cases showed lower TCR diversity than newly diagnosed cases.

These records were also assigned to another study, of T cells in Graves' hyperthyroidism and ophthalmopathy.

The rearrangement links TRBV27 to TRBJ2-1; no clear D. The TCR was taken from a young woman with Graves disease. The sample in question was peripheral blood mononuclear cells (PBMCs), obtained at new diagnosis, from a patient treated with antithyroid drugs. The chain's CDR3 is CASSLSKGPEQFF. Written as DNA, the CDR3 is TGTGCCAGCAGTTTATCGAAAGGTCCGGAGCAGTTCTTC.